A selection of T cell receptor beta chains follows, all from one sample in a study of control samples from healthy donors and cancer patients. Clones were read by immunoSEQ multiplex PCR, and TCRdb kept only the in-frame ones, dropping some. The data show 75,000 to 90,000 clones, with approximately 86% seen just once and 21% held by the top ten. The sequenced sample consisted of blood. The receptors stem from a man aged 25 to 40 in good health. Both conserved end residues are part of each CDR3. The D gene is left open where the match is weak. Not every row has a clone size; where given, it reads once, few, many or a size class.

V: TRBV3-1/TRBV3-2; size: NA; D: NA; length: 15; J: TRBJ2-5; DNA: TGTGCCAGCAGCCAAGGACGGACCTCCGGGGAGACCCAGTACTTC; CDR3: CASSQGRTSGETQYF
V: TRBV10-3; size: NA; D: NA; length: 14; J: TRBJ2-2; DNA: TGTGCCATCAGTGGAACAGATAACACCGGGGAGCTGTTTTTT; CDR3: CAISGTDNTGELFF
V: TRBV3-1/TRBV3-2; size: NA; D: NA; length: 15; J: TRBJ2-7; DNA: TGTGCCAGCAGCCAAGACAGGGGAGACTCCTACGAGCAGTACTTC; CDR3: CASSQDRGDSYEQYF
V: TRBV9; size: once; D: NA; length: 14; J: TRBJ1-3; DNA: TGTGCCAGCAGCGGGACAGACTCTGGAAACACCATATATTTT; CDR3: CASSGTDSGNTIYF
V: TRBV27; size: few; D: NA; length: 13; J: TRBJ1-4; DNA: TGTGCCAGCAGTTTGGAGCGGAATGAAAAACTGTTTTTT; CDR3: CASSLERNEKLFF
V: TRBV5-1; size: NA; D: TRBD1; length: 16; J: TRBJ1-2; DNA: TGCGCCAGCAGACCTGTAGGGACAGGGGGCGCCTATGGCTACACCTTC; CDR3: CASRPVGTGGAYGYTF
V: TRBV2; size: NA; D: NA; length: 14; J: TRBJ2-1; DNA: TGTGCCAGCAGTGAAGTTCGAGGGGCGCATGAGCAGTTCTTC; CDR3: CASSEVRGAHEQFF
V: TRBV9; size: NA; D: TRBD1; length: 15; J: TRBJ2-1; DNA: TGTGCCAGCAGCGCCTGGGACAGGGTCTACAATGAGCAGTTCTTC; CDR3: CASSAWDRVYNEQFF
V: TRBV24-1; size: NA; D: NA; length: 13; J: TRBJ2-7; DNA: TGTGCCACCAGTGGAGAGGAGACCTACGAGCAGTACTTC; CDR3: CATSGEETYEQYF
V: TRBV5-1; size: NA; D: NA; length: 16; J: TRBJ2-6; DNA: TGCGCCAGCAGCTTGAGTCAGTCTTCTGGGGCCAACGTCCTGACTTTC; CDR3: CASSLSQSSGANVLTF
V: TRBV12-3/TRBV12-4; size: NA; D: NA; length: 13; J: TRBJ2-1; DNA: TGTGCCAGCAGTTTTGCTAAAAGGAATGAGCAGTTCTTC; CDR3: CASSFAKRNEQFF
V: TRBV27; size: few; D: NA; length: 19; J: TRBJ1-6; DNA: TGTGCCAGCAGTTTCAATAGGTCTAAGGCGGGGGGCCGGAGGTCACCCCTCCACTTT; CDR3: CASSFNRSKAGGRRSPLHF
V: TRBV21-1; size: NA; D: NA; length: 19; J: TRBJ2-2; DNA: TGTGCCAGCAGCATACCCGGGACAGGGGGCTTTGATAACACCGGGGAGCTGTTTTTT; CDR3: CASSIPGTGGFDNTGELFF
V: TRBV5-6; size: NA; D: NA; length: 12; J: TRBJ2-1; DNA: TGTGCCAGCAGCTTCGGGGTCAATGAGCAGTTCTTC; CDR3: CASSFGVNEQFF
V: TRBV18; size: NA; D: NA; length: 13; J: TRBJ2-2; DNA: TGTGCCAGCTCACCATCGGGGTTTGGGGAGCTGTTTTTT; CDR3: CASSPSGFGELFF
V: TRBV4-2; size: NA; D: NA; length: 14; J: TRBJ1-4; DNA: TGTGCCAGCAGCCAAGACCCGGATAATGAAAAACTGTTTTTT; CDR3: CASSQDPDNEKLFF
V: TRBV5-6; size: NA; D: NA; length: 13; J: TRBJ2-1; DNA: TGTGCCAGCAGCTTGGACACCTACAATGAGCAGTTCTTC; CDR3: CASSLDTYNEQFF
V: TRBV7-2; size: NA; D: TRBD2; length: 15; J: TRBJ2-1; DNA: TGTGCCAGCAGCTTAGTAGCGGGTGCGTACAATGAGCAGTTCTTC; CDR3: CASSLVAGAYNEQFF
V: TRBV2; size: few; D: NA; length: 12; J: TRBJ2-5; DNA: TGTGCCAGCGCCTGGCAGCCCGGGACCCAGTACTTC; CDR3: CASAWQPGTQYF
V: TRBV7-9; size: few; D: NA; length: 15; J: TRBJ1-3; DNA: TGTGCCAGCAGCTTGAAGGGGGGACCTGGAAACACCATATATTTT; CDR3: CASSLKGGPGNTIYF
V: TRBV30; size: NA; D: NA; length: 16; J: TRBJ2-2; DNA: TGTGCCTGGAGTGTACCTGAGGGCACGAACACCGGGGAGCTGTTTTTT; CDR3: CAWSVPEGTNTGELFF
V: TRBV18; size: NA; D: TRBD1; length: 13; J: TRBJ1-1; DNA: TGTGCCAGCCAACAGGGGTTTGACACTGAAGCTTTCTTT; CDR3: CASQQGFDTEAFF